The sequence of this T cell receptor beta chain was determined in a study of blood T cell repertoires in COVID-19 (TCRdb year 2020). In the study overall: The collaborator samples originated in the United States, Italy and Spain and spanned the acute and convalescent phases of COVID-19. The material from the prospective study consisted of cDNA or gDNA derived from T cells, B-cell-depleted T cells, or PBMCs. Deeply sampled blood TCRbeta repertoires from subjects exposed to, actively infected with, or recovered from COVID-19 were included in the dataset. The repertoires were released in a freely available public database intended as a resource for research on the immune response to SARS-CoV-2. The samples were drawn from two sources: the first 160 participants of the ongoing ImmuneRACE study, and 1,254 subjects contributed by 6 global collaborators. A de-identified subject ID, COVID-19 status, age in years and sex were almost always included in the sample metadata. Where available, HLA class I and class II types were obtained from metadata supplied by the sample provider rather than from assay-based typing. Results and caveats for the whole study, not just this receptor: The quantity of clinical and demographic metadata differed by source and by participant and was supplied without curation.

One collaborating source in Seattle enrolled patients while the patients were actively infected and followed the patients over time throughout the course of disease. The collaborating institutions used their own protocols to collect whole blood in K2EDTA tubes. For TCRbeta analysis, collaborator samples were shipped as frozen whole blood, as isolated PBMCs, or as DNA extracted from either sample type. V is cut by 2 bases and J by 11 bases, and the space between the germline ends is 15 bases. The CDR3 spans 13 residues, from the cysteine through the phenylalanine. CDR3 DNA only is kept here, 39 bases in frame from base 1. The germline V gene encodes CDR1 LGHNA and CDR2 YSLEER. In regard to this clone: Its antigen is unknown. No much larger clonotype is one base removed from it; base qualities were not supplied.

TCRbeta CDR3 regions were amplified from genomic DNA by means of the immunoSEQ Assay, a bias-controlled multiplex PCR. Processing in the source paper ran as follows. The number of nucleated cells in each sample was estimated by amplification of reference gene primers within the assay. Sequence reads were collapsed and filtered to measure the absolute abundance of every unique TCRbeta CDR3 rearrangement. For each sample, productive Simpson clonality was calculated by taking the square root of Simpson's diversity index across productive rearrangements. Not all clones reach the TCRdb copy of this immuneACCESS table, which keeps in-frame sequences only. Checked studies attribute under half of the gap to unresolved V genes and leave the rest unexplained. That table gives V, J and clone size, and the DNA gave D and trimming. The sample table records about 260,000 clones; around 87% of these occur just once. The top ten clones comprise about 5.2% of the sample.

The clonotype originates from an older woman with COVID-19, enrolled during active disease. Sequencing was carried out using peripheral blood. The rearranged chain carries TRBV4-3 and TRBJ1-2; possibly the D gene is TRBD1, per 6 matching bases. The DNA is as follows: TGCGCCAGCAGCCAAAAACAGGGAACCCTTTACACCTTC. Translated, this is CASSQKQGTLYTF.